This is a list of T cell receptor beta chains from one sample in a study of post-analysis software for immune sequencing data. TCRdb fed the PCR reads into MiXCR, producing one record per CDR3 protein. This table has 750,000 to 950,000 distinct CDR3 sequences, 40% to 55% appearing once. Sequenced material: blood. The receptors come from a girl between 10 and 17 years old with multiple sclerosis. CDR3s include the opening cysteine and the closing phenylalanine or tryptophan. Fields, in order: D gene, clone size, J gene, V gene, CDR3 protein, CDR3 DNA. D genes are given only for firm matches. Clone size is not always given. Where it is, it says once, few, many or a class for expanded clones.

D: -
size: -
J: TRBJ2-1
V: TRBV20-1
CDR3: CSAPPSTGDLNEQFF
DNA: TGCAGTGCTCCCCCCTCGACAGGTGATCTCAATGAGCAGTTCTTC

D: -
size: -
J: TRBJ2-1
V: TRBV15
CDR3: CATSRGPEGSPYNEQFF
DNA: TGTGCCACCAGCAGAGGGCCAGAAGGATCCCCTTACAATGAGCAGTTCTTC

D: TRBD1
size: few
J: TRBJ2-6
V: TRBV7-3
CDR3: CASSLLGQGTSGANVLTF
DNA: TGTGCCAGCAGCTTATTGGGACAGGGAACCTCTGGGGCCAACGTCCTGACTTTC

D: -
size: -
J: TRBJ2-7
V: TRBV6-6
CDR3: CASTQALTHEQYF
DNA: TGTGCCAGCACTCAGGCCCTCACCCACGAGCAGTACTTC

D: TRBD2
size: -
J: TRBJ2-1
V: TRBV12-3/TRBV12-4
CDR3: CASSFTSGRQYNEQFF
DNA: TGTGCCAGCAGTTTCACTAGCGGAAGGCAATACAATGAGCAGTTCTTC

D: TRBD2
size: -
J: TRBJ2-1
V: TRBV7-9
CDR3: CASSASTRTSGTTAGNEQFF
DNA: TGTGCCAGCAGTGCGAGCACCCGGACTAGCGGGACCACGGCGGGCAATGAGCAGTTCTTC

D: -
size: -
J: TRBJ2-3
V: TRBV29-1
CDR3: CSVERGITDTQYF
DNA: TGCAGCGTTGAGAGGGGGATCACAGATACGCAGTATTTT

D: TRBD1
size: -
J: TRBJ2-5
V: TRBV3-1
CDR3: CASSIGTDRQETQYF
DNA: TGTGCCAGCAGCATTGGGACAGACCGACAAGAGACCCAGTACTTC

D: -
size: few
J: TRBJ2-5
V: TRBV27
CDR3: CASSLWSSKGSEETQYF
DNA: TGTGCCAGCAGTTTATGGTCATCGAAGGGGTCGGAAGAGACCCAGTACTTC

D: TRBD2
size: -
J: TRBJ2-3
V: TRBV11-2
CDR3: CASSGVAGGSADTQYF
DNA: TGTGCCAGCAGCGGGGTAGCGGGAGGGTCAGCAGATACGCAGTATTTT

D: -
size: -
J: TRBJ1-1
V: TRBV21-1
CDR3: CASSKATGTATNTEAFF
DNA: TGTGCCAGCAGCAAAGCCACCGGGACAGCAACCAACACTGAAGCTTTCTTT

D: -
size: -
J: TRBJ2-7
V: TRBV9
CDR3: CASSVKGGRDYEQYF
DNA: TGTGCCAGCAGCGTAAAAGGCGGAAGGGACTACGAGCAGTACTTC

D: TRBD1
size: -
J: TRBJ1-1
V: TRBV11-3
CDR3: CASSDRATNTEAFF
DNA: TGTGCCAGCAGCGACAGGGCTACGAACACTGAAGCTTTCTTT

D: -
size: once
J: TRBJ2-6
V: TRBV6-1
CDR3: CASSAGGFFSGANVLTF
DNA: TGTGCCAGCAGTGCAGGTGGCTTCTTCTCTGGGGCCAACGTCCTGACTTTC

D: TRBD1
size: -
J: TRBJ2-5
V: TRBV6-5
CDR3: CASSPQGAGETQYF
DNA: TGTGCCAGCAGTCCTCAGGGGGCAGGGGAGACCCAGTACTTC

D: -
size: few
J: TRBJ2-5
V: TRBV18
CDR3: CASSATSNREETQYF
DNA: TGTGCCAGCTCAGCCACTAGCAACCGAGAAGAGACCCAGTACTTC

D: -
size: -
J: TRBJ2-5
V: TRBV4-3
CDR3: CASSQDHKGVETQYF
DNA: TGCGCCAGCAGCCAAGATCACAAGGGGGTAGAGACCCAGTACTTC

D: -
size: -
J: TRBJ1-1
V: TRBV15
CDR3: CATSRAGLFSEAFF
DNA: TGTGCCACCAGCAGAGCAGGGTTATTCTCTGAAGCTTTCTTT

D: TRBD2
size: few
J: TRBJ2-5
V: TRBV7-2
CDR3: CASSPRTSGRETQYF
DNA: TGTGCCAGCAGCCCCCGGACTAGCGGGAGAGAGACCCAGTACTTC

D: -
size: -
J: TRBJ2-3
V: TRBV5-8
CDR3: CASSLESGTDTQYF
DNA: TGTGCCAGCAGCTTGGAGTCCGGCACAGATACGCAGTATTTT

D: TRBD2
size: -
J: TRBJ2-7
V: TRBV9
CDR3: CASSVDGASGSYEQYF
DNA: TGTGCCAGCAGCGTAGATGGAGCTAGCGGCTCCTACGAGCAGTACTTC

D: TRBD1
size: -
J: TRBJ1-1
V: TRBV12-3/TRBV12-4
CDR3: CASRQGAGNTEAFF
DNA: TGTGCCAGCAGACAGGGGGCGGGAAACACTGAAGCTTTCTTT

D: -
size: many
J: TRBJ1-6
V: TRBV9
CDR3: CASSVGGFDSPLHF
DNA: TGTGCCAGCAGCGTAGGAGGGTTTGATTCACCCCTCCACTTT

D: TRBD2
size: -
J: TRBJ2-5
V: TRBV5-6
CDR3: CASSPAWRGNTQYF
DNA: TGTGCCAGTAGCCCGGCATGGCGGGGGAATACCCAGTACTTC

D: -
size: -
J: TRBJ2-3
V: TRBV20-1
CDR3: CSAPTVLGSGDTQYF
DNA: TGCAGTGCTCCCACGGTGTTGGGTTCGGGTGATACGCAGTATTTT

D: -
size: -
J: TRBJ2-4
V: TRBV4-3
CDR3: CASSQDSLNIQYF
DNA: TGCGCCAGCAGCCAAGATTCCCTAAACATTCAGTACTTC

D: -
size: -
J: TRBJ2-7
V: TRBV6-1
CDR3: CASSVRPLTYEQYF
DNA: TGTGCCAGCAGTGTAAGACCGTTGACCTACGAGCAGTACTTC

D: -
size: few
J: TRBJ2-7
V: TRBV10-3
CDR3: CAISESEGPSYEQYF
DNA: TGTGCCATCAGTGAGTCGGAAGGACCATCCTACGAGCAGTACTTC

D: -
size: -
J: TRBJ2-1
V: TRBV29-1
CDR3: CSVETGLWEQFF
DNA: TGCAGCGTTGAAACGGGATTGTGGGAGCAGTTCTTC

D: -
size: few
J: TRBJ2-3
V: TRBV28
CDR3: CASSLNGPDTQYF
DNA: TGTGCCAGCAGTTTAAACGGTCCAGATACGCAGTATTTT

D: -
size: many
J: TRBJ1-4
V: TRBV29-1
CDR3: CSVSGQSSGEKLFF
DNA: TGCAGCGTGAGTGGACAGTCTAGTGGTGAAAAACTGTTTTTT

D: TRBD2
size: few
J: TRBJ2-3
V: TRBV25-1
CDR3: CASSEYPTSAGGVDTQYF
DNA: TGTGCCAGCAGTGAATATCCTACTAGCGCGGGAGGAGTGGATACGCAGTATTTT

D: -
size: -
J: TRBJ1-2
V: TRBV7-2
CDR3: CATWGYYGYTF
DNA: TGTGCCACCTGGGGATACTATGGCTACACCTTC

D: -
size: -
J: TRBJ2-7
V: TRBV28
CDR3: CASTPGLVYEQYF
DNA: TGTGCCAGCACCCCAGGACTGGTCTACGAGCAGTACTTC

D: TRBD1
size: few
J: TRBJ1-2
V: TRBV7-9
CDR3: CASSLQGDSVRVVSYGYTF
DNA: TGTGCCAGCAGCTTACAGGGGGACAGTGTCCGGGTGGTGAGCTATGGCTACACCTTC

D: -
size: -
J: TRBJ1-2
V: TRBV12-3/TRBV12-4
CDR3: CASSPGPVRSYGYTF
DNA: TGTGCCAGCAGCCCCGGCCCGGTGAGGAGCTATGGCTACACCTTC

D: -
size: few
J: TRBJ2-1
V: TRBV9
CDR3: CASSVVGAFNEQFF
DNA: TGTGCCAGCAGCGTAGTCGGAGCGTTTAATGAGCAGTTCTTC

D: -
size: -
J: TRBJ1-2
V: TRBV5-6
CDR3: CASRYSADNYGYTF
DNA: TGTGCCAGCAGGTATTCGGCAGACAACTATGGCTACACCTTC

D: -
size: -
J: TRBJ1-2
V: TRBV29-1
CDR3: CSVPTGINYGYTF
DNA: TGCAGCGTTCCGACAGGCATTAACTATGGCTACACCTTC

D: -
size: -
J: TRBJ2-7
V: TRBV6-6
CDR3: CASSPTEKSYEQYF
DNA: TGTGCCAGCAGTCCGACAGAGAAATCCTACGAGCAGTACTTC

D: TRBD1
size: -
J: TRBJ1-1
V: TRBV6-6
CDR3: CASRGQGAENTEAFF
DNA: TGTGCCAGCAGAGGACAGGGGGCCGAGAACACTGAAGCTTTCTTT

D: TRBD1
size: -
J: TRBJ2-7
V: TRBV6-1
CDR3: CASSQPGTGVHEQYF
DNA: TGTGCCAGCAGTCAACCCGGGACAGGGGTCCACGAGCAGTACTTC

D: -
size: -
J: TRBJ2-6
V: TRBV7-2
CDR3: CASSPRGLSGANVLTF
DNA: TGTGCCAGCAGCCCAAGGGGTCTTTCTGGGGCCAACGTCCTGACTTTC

D: TRBD2
size: -
J: TRBJ2-1
V: TRBV14
CDR3: CASSQLPGLAGGNEQFF
DNA: TGTGCCAGCAGCCAACTCCCGGGACTAGCGGGAGGCAATGAGCAGTTCTTC

D: TRBD2
size: -
J: TRBJ2-1
V: TRBV10-3
CDR3: CAISEFPRRGTYNEQFF
DNA: TGTGCCATCAGTGAGTTCCCAAGGCGGGGGACCTACAATGAGCAGTTCTTC

D: TRBD1
size: few
J: TRBJ2-3
V: TRBV29-1
CDR3: CSVEDLGTGTDTQYF
DNA: TGCAGCGTTGAAGATCTCGGGACAGGGACAGATACGCAGTATTTT

D: TRBD2
size: -
J: TRBJ2-3
V: TRBV4-3
CDR3: CASSPAGEVDTQYF
DNA: TGCGCCAGCAGCCCAGCGGGAGAAGTAGATACGCAGTATTTT

D: TRBD2
size: -
J: TRBJ2-1
V: TRBV20-1
CDR3: CSASPTSGSSYNEQFF
DNA: TGCAGTGCTAGCCCGACTAGCGGGAGCTCCTACAATGAGCAGTTCTTC

D: -
size: many
J: TRBJ2-5
V: TRBV11-2
CDR3: CASSLGVMDSYFQETQYF
DNA: TGTGCCAGCAGCTTAGGCGTTATGGACAGCTACTTTCAAGAGACCCAGTACTTC

D: -
size: -
J: TRBJ1-2
V: TRBV4-1
CDR3: CASSQDKGGWDYGYTF
DNA: TGCGCCAGCAGCCAAGATAAGGGGGGCTGGGACTATGGCTACACCTTC

D: -
size: few
J: TRBJ2-1
V: TRBV20-1
CDR3: CSARDPTPLGGNEQFF
DNA: TGCAGTGCTAGAGATCCGACACCCTTGGGAGGCAATGAGCAGTTCTTC

D: -
size: -
J: TRBJ2-5
V: TRBV13
CDR3: CASSLSKGTQYF
DNA: TGTGCCAGCAGTCTTTCCAAGGGGACCCAGTACTTC

D: -
size: -
J: TRBJ2-7
V: TRBV7-2
CDR3: CASSLVTTSYEQYF
DNA: TGTGCCAGCAGCTTAGTGACTACCTCCTACGAGCAGTACTTC

D: TRBD2
size: -
J: TRBJ2-7
V: TRBV12-3/TRBV12-4
CDR3: CASSLGLAGEVPFNEQYF
DNA: TGTGCCAGCAGTTTAGGACTAGCGGGAGAGGTTCCCTTCAATGAGCAGTACTTC

D: TRBD2
size: -
J: TRBJ2-7
V: TRBV6-5
CDR3: CASRGAVGAGVYEQYF
DNA: TGTGCCAGCAGGGGGGCCGTGGGAGCGGGGGTCTACGAGCAGTACTTC